What follows are 16 T cell receptor beta chains derived from one specimen sequenced in a study of beta chain features in type 1 diabetes. Study conclusions and caveats: In all four CD4+ subsets, TCRB CDR3 length was significantly, moderately reduced in type 1 diabetes.

Their antigens remain unidentified. Of the isolated RNA, all was reverse transcribed, and so the sequenced material was expressed TCRB transcripts. Profiling relied on immunoSEQ multiplex PCR, and the TCRdb table lists in-frame clones only, not all of them. The sample holds 640,000 or so clones, more than 12% seen once. Sequenced: naive CD4+ T cells from blood. The origin of the receptors is a man aged 18 to 30 with type 1 diabetes.

J is TRBJ2-1 and V is TRBV28; D perhaps matches TRBD2 (6 bases). The CDR3 consists of 14 residues. V was shortened by 7 bases and J by 3 bases, with 13 bases between the two germline ends. The germline V gene encodes CDR1 MDHEN and CDR2 SYDVKM. In DNA, the CDR3 is TGTGCCAGCAAAGTACCCGGGAGCTACAATGAGCAGTTCTTC. Encoded protein: CASKVPGSYNEQFF.

The chain couples TRBV16 to TRBJ1-3; no clear D. The CDR3 consists of 14 residues. V was shortened by 0 bases and J by 4 bases, with 7 bases between the two germline ends. From germline, CDR1 is KGHSY and CDR2 FQNENV. CDR3: CASSQSPEGNTIYF. The CDR3 nucleotides read TGTGCCAGCAGCCAATCACCAGAAGGAAACACCATATATTTT.

The table lists this clone with a few counts. The chain carries TRBV30 and TRBJ2-2, with D uncertain. There are 11 residues in the CDR3. V lost 1 base and J lost 8, with 5 bases in between. Germline-derived CDR1 and CDR2 are GTSNPN and SVGIG (reference sequence). CDR3 loop: CAWSAVGELFF. CDR3 DNA sequence: TGTGCCTGGAGTGCAGTAGGGGAGCTGTTTTTT. Complete variable domain (other parts from reference TRBV30 and TRBJ2-2): SQTIHQWPATLVQPVGSPLSLECTVEGTSNPNLYWYRQAAGRGLQLLFYSVGIGQISSEVPQNLSASRPQDRQFILSSKKLLLSDSGFYLCAWSAVGELFFGEGSRLTVL.

The table lists this clone with a few counts. The V call is TRBV27, the J call TRBJ2-5, with TRBD2 matching over 10 bases. V dropped 10 bases and J dropped 2; count of bases not matched to a gene: 7. CDR1 is MNHEY and CDR2 is SMNVEV in the germline V gene (reference sequence). This CDR3 comprises 14 residues. The CDR3 sequence: CATRLAGLQETQYF. In nucleotides, the CDR3 is TGTGCCACTAGACTAGCGGGTTTACAAGAGACCCAGTACTTC.

The chain uses TRBV7-2 and TRBJ2-3; possibly TRBD1 or TRBD2 for D (5 bases each). Looked up from germline, CDR1 is SGHTA and CDR2 is FQGNSA. This CDR3 is built from 17 residues. Trimming removed 4 bases at V and 0 bases at J, with 17 bases between. This CDR3 reads CASSSQRGAPSTDTQYF. CDR3 DNA: TGTGCCAGCAGCTCCCAGAGGGGTGCCCCTAGCACAGATACGCAGTATTTT.

This clone was seen a few times. J is TRBJ2-7 and V is TRBV11-2; TRBD1 is a possible D gene (6 bases). This CDR3 is built from 17 residues. In germline, CDR1 is SGHAT, CDR2 FQNNGV. V was shortened by 0 bases and J by 4 bases, with 19 bases between the two germline ends. CDR3 nucleotides: TGTGCCAGCAGCTTAGAGATAAGGGACATACTTCCGTACGAGCAGTACTTC. Protein product: CASSLEIRDILPYEQYF.

The V and J genes are TRBV4-3 and TRBJ2-7; no firm D call. The V end lost 1 base, the J end lost 3 bases, and 22 bases lay between the germline ends. This CDR3 spans 18 amino acids. Per the germline V gene, CDR1 is LGHNA and CDR2 is YSLEER. CDR3 amino acids: CASSQVEGGVGVYYEQYF. The CDR3 DNA reads TGCGCCAGCAGCCAAGTAGAAGGTGGGGTTGGGGTATACTACGAGCAGTACTTC.

For this clone: Mismatch with germline at one junction end may stem from a read error. The chain couples TRBV7-2 to TRBJ1-4; the match to TRBD1 covers 8 bases. Germline values: CDR1 SGHTA, CDR2 FQGNSA. The CDR3 covers 16 residues. Here the CDR3 DNA reads TGTGCCAGCAGCATAGCAGGGGGCAACGCTAATGAAAAACTGTTTTTT. This sequence encodes CASSIAGGNANEKLFF.

This clone occurred a few times. The chain uses TRBV18 and TRBJ1-2; D perhaps matches TRBD1 (6 bases). The length of the CDR3 is 14 residues. V lost 3 bases to trimming and J lost 7 bases, with 15 bases between them. Germline CDR1 KGHSH, CDR2 LQKENI. CDR3: CASSPADSQTGYTF. The CDR3 coding sequence is TGTGCCAGCTCACCCGCGGACAGCCAGACTGGCTACACCTTC.

This clone was seen more than once but under ten times. The V and J genes are TRBV28 and TRBJ2-7; the D gene is possibly TRBD1 (7 bases). Germline V lookup: CDR1 MDHEN, CDR2 SYDVKM. The CDR3 runs 12 residues. V was shortened by 11 bases and J by 4 bases, with 15 bases between the two germline ends. CDR3 amino acids: CAARTGGYEQYF. CDR3 DNA sequence: TGTGCCGCTAGGACAGGAGGGTACGAGCAGTACTTC.

Comment on this clone: Other DNA sequences within the sample encode an identical CDR3. V is TRBV20-1 and J is TRBJ1-1; D is uncertain. Trimming left V 6 bases short and J 1 base short, with 6 bases between. The germline gives CDR1 DFQATT, CDR2 SNEGSKA (reference sequence). This CDR3 is 11 amino acids long. The CDR3 here is CSALGNTEAFF. For the CDR3, the DNA is TGCAGTGCCCTGGGGAACACTGAAGCTTTCTTT.

A few counts support this clone. The chain combines TRBV11-2 with TRBJ2-7, with 10 bases lining up with TRBD1. The CDR3 covers 14 residues. The V segment lost 4 bases and the J segment 6 bases; nucleotides outside the gene matches: 6. Germline V CDR1 and CDR2: SGHAT, FQNNGV. The CDR3 bases are TGTGCCAGCAGCTCTATAGGACAGGGGGGCGAGCAGTACTTC. Translation: CASSSIGQGGEQYF.

This chain joins TRBV5-1 and TRBJ2-3; D might be TRBD2 (7 bases). The CDR3 extends over 16 amino acids. Per germline, CDR1 SGHRS and CDR2 YFSETQ. The V and J ends lost 0 bases and 2 bases respectively, with 13 bases between them. Written as DNA, the CDR3 is TGCGCCAGCAGCTTGGTTGCGGGGGCCATCACAGATACGCAGTATTTT. It translates to CASSLVAGAITDTQYF.

This clone has just a few counts. The V gene is TRBV5-1, the J gene TRBJ2-1, with TRBD2 as a possible D gene (6 bases). The germline V and J ends were trimmed by 0 bases and 14 bases, with 15 bases remaining between them. CDR1 is SGHRS, CDR2 YFSETQ, per germline. CDR3 length equals 13 residues. CDR3 residues: CASSLGVGREEFF. CDR3 nucleotide sequence: TGCGCCAGCAGCTTGGGAGTGGGTAGGGAGGAGTTCTTC.

V is TRBV4-1 and J is TRBJ2-7; D not certain. Germline V gene sequence: CDR1 MGHRA, CDR2 YSYEKL. The CDR3 is made up of 14 amino acids. V was shortened by 3 bases and J by 5 bases, with 14 bases between the two germline ends. Here the CDR3 reads CASSQLQGLDEQYF. The CDR3 DNA follows: TGCGCCAGCAGCCAGCTTCAAGGGTTGGACGAGCAGTACTTC.

The CDR3 loop reads CASTWRGDHSSYEQYF. In nucleotides, the CDR3 is TGTGCCAGCACCTGGCGGGGGGACCATAGCTCCTACGAGCAGTACTTC. The gene calls are TRBV28 and TRBJ2-7; TRBD2 agrees at 8 bases. Germline CDR1 MDHEN, CDR2 SYDVKM. The CDR3 runs to 16 residues. V lost 7 bases and J lost 0; bases outside the gene matches: 11.